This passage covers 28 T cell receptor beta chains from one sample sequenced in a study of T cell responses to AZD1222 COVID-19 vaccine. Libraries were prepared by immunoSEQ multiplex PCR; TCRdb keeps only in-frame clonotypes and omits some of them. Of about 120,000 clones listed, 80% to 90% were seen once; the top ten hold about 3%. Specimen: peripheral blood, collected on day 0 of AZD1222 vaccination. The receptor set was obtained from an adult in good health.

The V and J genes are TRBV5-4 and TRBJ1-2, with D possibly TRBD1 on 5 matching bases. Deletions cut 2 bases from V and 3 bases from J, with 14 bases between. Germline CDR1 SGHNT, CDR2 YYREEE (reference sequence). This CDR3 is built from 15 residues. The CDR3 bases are TGTGCCAGCAGCTTTCGGGGCGGATTAGACTATGGCTACACCTTC. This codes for CASSFRGGLDYGYTF. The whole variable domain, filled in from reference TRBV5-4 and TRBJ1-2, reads ETGVTQSPTHLIKTRGQQVTLRCSSQSGHNTVSWYQQALGQGPQFIFQYYREEENGRGNFPPRFSGLQFPNYSSELNVNALELDDSALYLCASSFRGGLDYGYTFGSGTRLTVV.

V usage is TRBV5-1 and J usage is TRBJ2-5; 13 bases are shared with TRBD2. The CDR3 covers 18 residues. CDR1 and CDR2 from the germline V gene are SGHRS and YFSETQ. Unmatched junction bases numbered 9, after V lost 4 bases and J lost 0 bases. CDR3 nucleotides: TGCGCCAGCAGCCCCGAACGGACTAGCGGGGGTTACCAAGAGACCCAGTACTTC. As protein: CASSPERTSGGYQETQYF.

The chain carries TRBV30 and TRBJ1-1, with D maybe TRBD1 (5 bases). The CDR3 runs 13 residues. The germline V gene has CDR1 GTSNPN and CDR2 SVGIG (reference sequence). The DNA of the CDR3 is TGTGGGGGCACCGCGGCCATGAACACTGAAGCTTTCTTT. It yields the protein CGGTAAMNTEAFF.

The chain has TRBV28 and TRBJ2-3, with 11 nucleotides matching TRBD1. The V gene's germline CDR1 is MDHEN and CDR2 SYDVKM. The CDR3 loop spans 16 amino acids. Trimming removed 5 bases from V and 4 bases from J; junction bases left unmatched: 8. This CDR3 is CASSPPPGQGADTQYF. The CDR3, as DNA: TGTGCCAGCAGTCCCCCGCCGGGACAGGGGGCAGATACGCAGTATTTT.

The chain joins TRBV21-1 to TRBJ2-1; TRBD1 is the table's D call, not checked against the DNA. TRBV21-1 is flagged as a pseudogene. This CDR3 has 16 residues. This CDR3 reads CASSKADREVKNEQFF. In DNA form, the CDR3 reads TGTGCCAGCAGCAAAGCGGACAGGGAGGTGAAAAATGAGCAGTTCTTC.

Here the CDR3 reads CASSLRGGGGTGELFF. CDR3 in DNA: TGTGCCAGCAGCCTCAGGGGCGGGGGCGGCACCGGGGAGCTGTTTTTT. The genes are TRBV3-1 (or the pseudogene TRBV3-2) and TRBJ2-2, with a possible D match to TRBD2 (7 bases). Germline V CDR1 and CDR2: LGHDT, YNNKEL (reference sequence). V shed 4 bases and J shed 4 bases, with 16 bases lying between them. This CDR3 comprises 16 residues.

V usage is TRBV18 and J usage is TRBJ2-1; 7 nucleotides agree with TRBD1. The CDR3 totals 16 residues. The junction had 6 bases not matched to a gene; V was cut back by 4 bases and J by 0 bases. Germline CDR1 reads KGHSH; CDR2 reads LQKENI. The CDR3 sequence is CASSLATGASYNEQFF. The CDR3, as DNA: TGTGCCAGCTCACTAGCAACAGGGGCCTCCTACAATGAGCAGTTCTTC.

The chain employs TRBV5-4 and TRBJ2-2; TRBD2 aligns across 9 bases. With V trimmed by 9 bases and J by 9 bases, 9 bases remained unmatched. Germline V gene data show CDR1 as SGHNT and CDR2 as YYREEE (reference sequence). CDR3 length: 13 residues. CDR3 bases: TGTGCCACTCAGGCGCGGGAGGGCCGGGAGCTGTTTTTT. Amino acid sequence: CATQAREGRELFF.

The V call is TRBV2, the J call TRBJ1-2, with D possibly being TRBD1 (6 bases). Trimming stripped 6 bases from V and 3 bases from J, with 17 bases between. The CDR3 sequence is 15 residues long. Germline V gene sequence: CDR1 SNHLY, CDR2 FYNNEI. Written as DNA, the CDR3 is TGTGCCAGCAGCCGAAACGGGGGGCTGGACTATGGCTACACCTTC. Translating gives CASSRNGGLDYGYTF.

This chain's CDR3 is CASSGEGSSGRYTGELFF. The CDR3 DNA sequence: TGTGCCAGCAGCGGAGAGGGGAGTAGCGGGAGGTACACCGGGGAGCTGTTTTTT. The rearrangement joins TRBV11-2 to TRBJ2-2; the match to TRBD2 covers 10 bases. J lost 3 bases, V lost 5 bases, and 12 bases had no gene match. The germline CDR1 and CDR2 sequences are SGHAT and FQNNGV. The CDR3 spans 18 residues.

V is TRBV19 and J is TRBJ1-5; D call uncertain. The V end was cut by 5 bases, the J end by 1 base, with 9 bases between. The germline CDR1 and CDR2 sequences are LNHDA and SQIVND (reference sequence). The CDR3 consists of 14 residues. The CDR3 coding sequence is TGTGCCAGTAGTCCCAGACTGAGCAATCAGCCCCAGCATTTT. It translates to CASSPRLSNQPQHF.

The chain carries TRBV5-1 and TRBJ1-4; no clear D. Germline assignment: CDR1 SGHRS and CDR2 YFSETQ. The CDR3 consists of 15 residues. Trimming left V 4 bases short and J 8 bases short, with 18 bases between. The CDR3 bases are TGCGCCAGCAGCCCCTACGGACCTACTGGCGAAAAACTGTTTTTT. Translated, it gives CASSPYGPTGEKLFF.

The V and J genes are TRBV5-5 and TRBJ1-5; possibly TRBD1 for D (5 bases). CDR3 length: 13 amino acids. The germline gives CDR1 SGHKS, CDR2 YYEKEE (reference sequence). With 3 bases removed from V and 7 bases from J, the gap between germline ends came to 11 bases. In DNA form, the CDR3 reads TGTGCCAGCAGCTGGGGGTCGGGGCAGCCCCAGCATTTT. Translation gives CASSWGSGQPQHF. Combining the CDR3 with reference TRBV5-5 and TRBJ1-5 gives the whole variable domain DAGVTQSPTHLIKTRGQQVTLRCSPISGHKSVSWYQQVLGQGPQFIFQYYEKEERGRGNFPDRFSARQFPNYSSELNVNALLLGDSALYLCASSWGSGQPQHFGDGTRLSIL.

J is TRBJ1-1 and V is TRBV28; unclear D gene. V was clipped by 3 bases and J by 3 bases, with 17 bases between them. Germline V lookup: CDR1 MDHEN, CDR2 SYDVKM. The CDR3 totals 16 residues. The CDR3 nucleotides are TGTGCCAGCAGTTTGGACGAATGGGGTAAAGACACTGAAGCTTTCTTT. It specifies CASSLDEWGKDTEAFF. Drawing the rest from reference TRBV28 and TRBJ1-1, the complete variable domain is DVKVTQSSRYLVKRTGEKVFLECVQDMDHENMFWYRQDPGLGLRLIYFSYDVKMKEKGDIPEGYSVSREKKERFSLILESASTNQTSMYLCASSLDEWGKDTEAFFGQGTRLTVV.

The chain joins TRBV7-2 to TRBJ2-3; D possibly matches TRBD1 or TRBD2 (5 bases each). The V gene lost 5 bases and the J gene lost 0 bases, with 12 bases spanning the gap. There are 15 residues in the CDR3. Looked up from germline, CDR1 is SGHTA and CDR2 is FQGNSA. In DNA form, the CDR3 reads TGTGCCAGCAGCCGGGACCGAGCTAGCACAGATACGCAGTATTTT. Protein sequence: CASSRDRASTDTQYF.

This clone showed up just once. DNA of the CDR3: TGTGCTTTCCAACAGGAGAAGGATTCACCCCTCCACTTT. Translating gives CAFQQEKDSPLHF. The chain joins TRBV30 to TRBJ1-6; D is perhaps TRBD1 (5 bases). This CDR3 spans 13 amino acids. Germline loops: CDR1 GTSNPN, CDR2 SVGIG (reference sequence).

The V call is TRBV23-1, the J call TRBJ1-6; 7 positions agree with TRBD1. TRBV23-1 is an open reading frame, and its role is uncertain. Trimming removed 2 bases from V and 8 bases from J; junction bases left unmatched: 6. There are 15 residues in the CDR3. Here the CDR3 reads CASSQPGGSYSPLHF. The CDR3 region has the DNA TGCGCCAGCAGTCAACCAGGGGGTTCTTATTCACCCCTCCACTTT.

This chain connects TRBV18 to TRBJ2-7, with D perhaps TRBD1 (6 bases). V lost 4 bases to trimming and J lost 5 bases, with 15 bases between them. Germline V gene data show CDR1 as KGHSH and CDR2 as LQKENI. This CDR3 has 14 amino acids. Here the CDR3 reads CASSLRTEWNEQYF. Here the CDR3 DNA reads TGTGCCAGCTCACTTCGGACAGAGTGGAACGAGCAGTACTTC.

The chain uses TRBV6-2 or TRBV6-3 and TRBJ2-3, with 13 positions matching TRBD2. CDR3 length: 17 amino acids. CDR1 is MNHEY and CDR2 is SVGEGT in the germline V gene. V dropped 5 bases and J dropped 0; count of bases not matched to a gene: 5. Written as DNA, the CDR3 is TGTGCCAGCAGTCTTCCGACTAGCGGGGGGAGCACAGATACGCAGTATTTT. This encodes CASSLPTSGGSTDTQYF.

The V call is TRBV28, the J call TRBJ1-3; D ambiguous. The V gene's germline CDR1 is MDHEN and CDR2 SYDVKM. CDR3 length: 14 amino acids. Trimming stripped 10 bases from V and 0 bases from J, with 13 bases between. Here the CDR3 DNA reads TGTGCCACCAAGGACCCGAGCTCTGGAAACACCATATATTTT. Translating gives CATKDPSSGNTIYF.

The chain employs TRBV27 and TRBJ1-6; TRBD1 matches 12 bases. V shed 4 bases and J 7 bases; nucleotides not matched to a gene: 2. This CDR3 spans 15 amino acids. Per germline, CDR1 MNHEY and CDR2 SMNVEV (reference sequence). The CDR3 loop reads CASSWGQGANSPLHF. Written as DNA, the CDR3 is TGTGCCAGCAGTTGGGGACAGGGGGCAAATTCACCCCTCCACTTT.

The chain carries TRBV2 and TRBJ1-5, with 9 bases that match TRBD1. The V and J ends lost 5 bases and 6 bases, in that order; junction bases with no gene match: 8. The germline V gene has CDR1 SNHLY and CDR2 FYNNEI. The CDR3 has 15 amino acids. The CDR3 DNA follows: TGTGCCAGCAGTCGCACACAGGGGGCAGGTCAGCCCCAGCATTTT. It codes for CASSRTQGAGQPQHF.

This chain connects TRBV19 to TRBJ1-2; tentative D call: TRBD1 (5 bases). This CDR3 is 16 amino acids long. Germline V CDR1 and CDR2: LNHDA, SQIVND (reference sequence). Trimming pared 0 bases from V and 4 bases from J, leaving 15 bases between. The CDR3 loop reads CASSIDGGELFYGYTF. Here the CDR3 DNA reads TGTGCCAGTAGTATAGATGGGGGGGAACTCTTCTATGGCTACACCTTC.

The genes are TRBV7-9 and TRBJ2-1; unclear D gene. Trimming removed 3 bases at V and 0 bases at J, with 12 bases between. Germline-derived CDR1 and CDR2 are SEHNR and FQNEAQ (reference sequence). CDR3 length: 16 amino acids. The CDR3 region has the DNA TGTGCCAGCAGCTTCGGACGGTATGACTCCTACAATGAGCAGTTCTTC. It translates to CASSFGRYDSYNEQFF.

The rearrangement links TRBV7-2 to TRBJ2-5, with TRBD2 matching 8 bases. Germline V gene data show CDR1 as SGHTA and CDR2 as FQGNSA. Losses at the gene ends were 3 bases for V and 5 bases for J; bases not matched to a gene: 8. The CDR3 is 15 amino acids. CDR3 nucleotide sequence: TGTGCCAGCAGCTTGACTAGCGCACCTCGGGAGACCCAGTACTTC. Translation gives CASSLTSAPRETQYF.

The DNA of the CDR3 is TGTGCCACCAGCAGTTTCACAGGGAATGAGCAGTTCTTC. Protein sequence: CATSSFTGNEQFF. V and J are TRBV15 and TRBJ2-1; TRBD1 might be the D (6 bases). Germline loops: CDR1 LNHNV, CDR2 YYDKDF (reference sequence). With 3 bases removed from V and 7 bases from J, the gap between germline ends came to 10 bases. The CDR3 loop spans 13 amino acids.

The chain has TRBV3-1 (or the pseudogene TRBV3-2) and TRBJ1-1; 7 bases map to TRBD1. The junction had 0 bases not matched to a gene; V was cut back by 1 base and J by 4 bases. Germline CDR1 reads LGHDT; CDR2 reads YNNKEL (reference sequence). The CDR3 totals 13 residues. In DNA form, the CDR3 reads TGTGCCAGCAGCCAAGCAGGGGGCACTGAAGCTTTCTTT. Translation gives CASSQAGGTEAFF.

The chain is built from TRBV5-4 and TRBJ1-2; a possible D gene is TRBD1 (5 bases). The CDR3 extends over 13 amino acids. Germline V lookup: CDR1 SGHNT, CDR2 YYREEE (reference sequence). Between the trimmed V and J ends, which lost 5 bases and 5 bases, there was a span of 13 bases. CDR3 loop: CASRLLGGYGYTF. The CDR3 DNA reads TGTGCCAGCAGACTCTTGGGGGGGTATGGCTACACCTTC.